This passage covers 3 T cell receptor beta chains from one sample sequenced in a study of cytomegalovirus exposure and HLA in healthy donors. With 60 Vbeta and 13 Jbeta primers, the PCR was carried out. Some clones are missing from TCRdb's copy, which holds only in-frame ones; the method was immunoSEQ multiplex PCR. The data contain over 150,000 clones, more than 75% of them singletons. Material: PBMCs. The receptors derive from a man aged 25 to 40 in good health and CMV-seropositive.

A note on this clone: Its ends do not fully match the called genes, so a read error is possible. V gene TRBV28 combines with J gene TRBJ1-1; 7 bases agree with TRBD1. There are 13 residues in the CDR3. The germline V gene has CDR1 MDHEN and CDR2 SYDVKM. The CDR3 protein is CAGSFRTGIEAFF. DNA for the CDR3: TGTGCCGGCAGTTTCCGGACAGGAATTGAAGCTTTCTTT.

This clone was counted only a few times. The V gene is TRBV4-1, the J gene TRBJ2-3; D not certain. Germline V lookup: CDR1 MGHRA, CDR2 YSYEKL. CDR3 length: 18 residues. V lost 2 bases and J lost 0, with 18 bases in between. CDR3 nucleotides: TGCGCCAGCAGCCAATCTCCAAACTTAGCCAGTAGCACAGATACGCAGTATTTT. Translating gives CASSQSPNLASSTDTQYF.

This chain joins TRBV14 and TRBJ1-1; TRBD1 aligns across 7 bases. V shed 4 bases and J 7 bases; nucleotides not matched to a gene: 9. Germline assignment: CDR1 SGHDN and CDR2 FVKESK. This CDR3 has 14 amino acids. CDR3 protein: CASSRGQTKIEAFF. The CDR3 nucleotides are TGTGCCAGCAGCCGGGGACAGACAAAGATTGAAGCTTTCTTT.